The T cell receptor beta chain under discussion was sequenced for a study of cytomegalovirus exposure and HLA in healthy donors. Study-wide results and limits: Researchers left out some V segments, among them TRBV6-2 and TRBV6-3, as indistinguishable.

Remarks on this clone: Antigen: not known.

Trimming removed 2 bases at V and 1 base at J, with 5 bases between. CDR3 length: 13 residues. Germline loops: CDR1 MRHNA, CDR2 SNTAGT. PCR was performed using 60 Vbeta and 13 Jbeta primers. Sequenced by immunoSEQ multiplex PCR; TCRdb stores in-frame clones only, minus some. The sample lists around 100,000 clones, around two thirds occurring once. This TCR was recovered from a man aged 25-40 years in good health and CMV-seropositive. The chain couples TRBV6-4 to TRBJ1-1, with no clear D. The sequenced sample was PBMCs. CDR3 loop: CASSDSPNTEAFF. The DNA for the CDR3 is TGTGCCAGCAGTGACAGCCCGAACACTGAAGCTTTCTTT.